The clone carrying this T cell receptor beta chain occurred many times. Its specificity is not known. This sample was included in a study of T-cell reconstitution after alpha-beta-depleted transplantation in children. Whole-study results and caveats: Among T cells one year after transplant, newly produced cells accounted for most counts and diversity. Surviving thymic progenitors and recipient T cells were the source of high TCRbeta diversity at day 60 in some patients.

Unique molecular identifiers were incorporated during preparation of the TCRbeta library. One entry per CDR3 protein results from TCRdb running MiXCR on the PCR reads. The table includes hundreds of thousands of distinct CDR3 sequences, roughly 8.2% detected once. J lost 5 bases, V lost 4 bases, and 7 bases had no gene match. Germline V CDR1 and CDR2: SGHRS, YFSETQ. The CDR3 sequence is 15 residues long. This receptor was identified in a male patient aged 10 to 17 who had a stem cell transplant for acute lymphoblastic leukemia, so the T cells may come from the graft donor. Sequencing was performed on PBMCs, mostly from graft donor cells, taken 180 days after TCRalphabeta/CD19-depleted stem cell transplant. This rearrangement joins TRBV5-1 to TRBJ2-2; 8 bases agree with TRBD1. The DNA of the CDR3 is TGCGCCAGCAGCAGGGACAGGACCCCTACCGGGGAGCTGTTTTTT. This gives the protein CASSRDRTPTGELFF.